A single T cell receptor beta chain is shown here with its context. Antigen specificity is unknown. This entry is derived from a study of CD4 T cells in relation to SARS-CoV-2 and coronaviruses. Study in general: Convalescent patients had median age about 40 years, range about 20 to 75. The HLA restriction of the shared crossreactive spike epitopes was mapped.

CD4 enrichment then naive enrichment separated naive from memory CD4+ cells. Germline-derived CDR1 and CDR2 are SQVTM and ANQGSEA. The CDR3 contains 14 residues. With 6 bases removed from V and 2 bases from J, the gap between germline ends came to 14 bases. Sequencing was performed with immunoSEQ multiplex PCR; in TCRdb, only in-frame clones are kept and a portion is missing. The sample has roughly 30,000 clones, roughly 82% seen once; the top ten hold 3% to 3.5%. The chain uses TRBV29-1 and TRBJ2-1; D remains unclear. This receptor was taken from an adult with COVID-19. Sequenced sample: memory CD4+ T cells from PBMCs, cultured in vitro. CDR3 nucleotides: TGCAGCGTGCAAGACCTTCTGCCCTACAATGAGCAGTTCTTC. Its protein product is CSVQDLLPYNEQFF.